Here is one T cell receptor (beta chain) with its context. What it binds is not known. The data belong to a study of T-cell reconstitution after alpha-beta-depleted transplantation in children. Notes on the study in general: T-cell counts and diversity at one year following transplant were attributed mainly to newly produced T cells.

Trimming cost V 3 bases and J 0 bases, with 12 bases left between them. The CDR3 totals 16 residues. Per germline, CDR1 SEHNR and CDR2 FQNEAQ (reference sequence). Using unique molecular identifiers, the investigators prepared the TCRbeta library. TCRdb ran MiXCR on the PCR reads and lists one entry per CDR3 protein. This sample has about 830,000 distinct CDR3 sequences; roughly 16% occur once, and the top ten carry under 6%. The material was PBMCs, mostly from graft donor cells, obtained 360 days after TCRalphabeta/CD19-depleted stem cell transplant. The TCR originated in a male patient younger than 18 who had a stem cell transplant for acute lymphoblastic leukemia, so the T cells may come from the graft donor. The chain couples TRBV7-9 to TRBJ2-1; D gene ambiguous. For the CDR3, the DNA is TGTGCCAGCAGCTTGGAAACCTGGAGCTCCTACAATGAGCAGTTCTTC. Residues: CASSLETWSSYNEQFF.